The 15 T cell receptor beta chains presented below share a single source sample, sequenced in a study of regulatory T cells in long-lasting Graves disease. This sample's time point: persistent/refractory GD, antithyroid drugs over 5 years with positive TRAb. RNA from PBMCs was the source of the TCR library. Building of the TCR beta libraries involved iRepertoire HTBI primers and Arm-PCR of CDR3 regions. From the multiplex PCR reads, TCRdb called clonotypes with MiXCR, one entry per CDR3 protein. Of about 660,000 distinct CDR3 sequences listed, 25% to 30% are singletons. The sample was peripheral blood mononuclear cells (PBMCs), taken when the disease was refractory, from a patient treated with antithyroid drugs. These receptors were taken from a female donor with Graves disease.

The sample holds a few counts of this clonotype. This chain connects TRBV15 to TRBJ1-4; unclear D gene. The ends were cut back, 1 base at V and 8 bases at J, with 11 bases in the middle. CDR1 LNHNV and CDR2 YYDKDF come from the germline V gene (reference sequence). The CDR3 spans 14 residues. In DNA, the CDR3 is TGTGCCACCAGCAGAGGCCCTACAAGGGAAAAACTGTTTTTT. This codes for CATSRGPTREKLFF.

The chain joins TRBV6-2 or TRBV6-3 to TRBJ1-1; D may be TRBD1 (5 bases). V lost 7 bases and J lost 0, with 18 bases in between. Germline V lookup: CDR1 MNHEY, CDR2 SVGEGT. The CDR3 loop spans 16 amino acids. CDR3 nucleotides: TGTGCCAGCAAGTCTTACGGGGCAGACATGAACACTGAAGCTTTCTTT. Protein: CASKSYGADMNTEAFF.

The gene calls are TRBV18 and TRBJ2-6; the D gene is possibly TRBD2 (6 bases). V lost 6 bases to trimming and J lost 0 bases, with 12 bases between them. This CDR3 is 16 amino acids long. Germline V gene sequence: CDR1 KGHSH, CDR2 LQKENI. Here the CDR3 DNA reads TGTGCCAGCTCCGGGAGACAAGCCTCTGGGGCCAACGTCCTGACTTTC. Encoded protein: CASSGRQASGANVLTF. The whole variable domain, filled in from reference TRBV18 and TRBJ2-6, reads NAGVMQNPRHLVRRRGQEARLRCSPMKGHSHVYWYRQLPEEGLKFMVYLQKENIIDESGMPKERFSAEFPKEGPSILRIQQVVRGDSAAYFCASSGRQASGANVLTFGAGSRLTVL.

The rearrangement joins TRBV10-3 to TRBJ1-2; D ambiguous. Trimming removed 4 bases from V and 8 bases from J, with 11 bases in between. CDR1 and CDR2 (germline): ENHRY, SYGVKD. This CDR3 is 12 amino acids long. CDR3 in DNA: TGTGCCATCAGTGCACACAGTGGCGGCTACACCTTC. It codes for CAISAHSGGYTF.

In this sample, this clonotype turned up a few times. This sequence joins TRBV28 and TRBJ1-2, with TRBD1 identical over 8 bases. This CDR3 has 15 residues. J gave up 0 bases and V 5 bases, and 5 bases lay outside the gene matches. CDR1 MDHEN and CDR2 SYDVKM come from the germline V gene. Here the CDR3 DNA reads TGTGCCAGCAGTGAGGGACAGGCAACTAACTATGGCTACACCTTC. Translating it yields CASSEGQATNYGYTF.

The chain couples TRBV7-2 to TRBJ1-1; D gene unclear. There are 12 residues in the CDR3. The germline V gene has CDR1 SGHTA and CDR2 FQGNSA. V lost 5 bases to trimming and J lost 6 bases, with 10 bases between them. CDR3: CASSPSHSEAFF. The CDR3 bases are TGTGCCAGCAGCCCCAGCCACTCTGAAGCTTTCTTT.

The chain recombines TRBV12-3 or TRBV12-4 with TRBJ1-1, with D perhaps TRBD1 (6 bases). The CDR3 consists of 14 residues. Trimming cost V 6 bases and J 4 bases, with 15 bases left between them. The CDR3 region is CASRTNRVTTEAFF. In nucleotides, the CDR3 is TGTGCCAGCAGAACTAACAGGGTTACCACTGAAGCTTTCTTT.

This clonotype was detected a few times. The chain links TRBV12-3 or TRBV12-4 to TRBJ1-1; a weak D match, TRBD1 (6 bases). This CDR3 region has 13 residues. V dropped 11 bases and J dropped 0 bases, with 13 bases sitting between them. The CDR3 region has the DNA TGTGCCTATGGCCAGGGGATGAACACTGAAGCTTTCTTT. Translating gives CAYGQGMNTEAFF.

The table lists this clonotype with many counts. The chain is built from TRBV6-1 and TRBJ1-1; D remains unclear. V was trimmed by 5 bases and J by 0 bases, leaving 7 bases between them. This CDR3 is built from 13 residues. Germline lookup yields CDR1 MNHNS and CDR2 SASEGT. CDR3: CASSRDVNTEAFF. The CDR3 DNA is TGTGCCAGCAGTCGAGACGTGAACACTGAAGCTTTCTTT.

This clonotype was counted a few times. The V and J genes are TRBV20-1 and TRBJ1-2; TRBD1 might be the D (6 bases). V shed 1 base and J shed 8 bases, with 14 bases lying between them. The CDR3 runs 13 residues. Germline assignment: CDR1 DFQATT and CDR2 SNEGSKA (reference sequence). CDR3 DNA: TGCAGTGCTAGAGTCAGGGGCCTAGGAGGCTACACCTTC. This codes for CSARVRGLGGYTF.

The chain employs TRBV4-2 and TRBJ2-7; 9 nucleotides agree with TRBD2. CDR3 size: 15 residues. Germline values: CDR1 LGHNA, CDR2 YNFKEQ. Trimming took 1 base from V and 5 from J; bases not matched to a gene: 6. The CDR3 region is CASSQGVAGDHEQYF. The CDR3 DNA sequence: TGTGCCAGCAGCCAAGGGGTAGCGGGAGACCACGAGCAGTACTTC.

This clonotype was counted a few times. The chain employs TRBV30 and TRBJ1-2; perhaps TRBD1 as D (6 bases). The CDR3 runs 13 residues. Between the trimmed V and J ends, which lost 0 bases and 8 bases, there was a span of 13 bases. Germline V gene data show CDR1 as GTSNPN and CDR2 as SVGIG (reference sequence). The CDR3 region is CAWSVLNRAGYTF. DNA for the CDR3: TGTGCCTGGAGTGTACTCAACAGGGCAGGCTACACCTTC. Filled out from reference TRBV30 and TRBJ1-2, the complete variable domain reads SQTIHQWPATLVQPVGSPLSLECTVEGTSNPNLYWYRQAAGRGLQLLFYSVGIGQISSEVPQNLSASRPQDRQFILSSKKLLLSDSGFYLCAWSVLNRAGYTFGSGTRLTVV.

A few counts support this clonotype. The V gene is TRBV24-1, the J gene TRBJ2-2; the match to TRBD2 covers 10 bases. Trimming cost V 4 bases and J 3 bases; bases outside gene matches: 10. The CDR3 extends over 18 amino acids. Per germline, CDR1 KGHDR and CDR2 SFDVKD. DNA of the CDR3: TGTGCCACCAGTGACCCCACTAGCGGGATTATGGACACCGGGGAGCTGTTTTTT. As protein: CATSDPTSGIMDTGELFF.

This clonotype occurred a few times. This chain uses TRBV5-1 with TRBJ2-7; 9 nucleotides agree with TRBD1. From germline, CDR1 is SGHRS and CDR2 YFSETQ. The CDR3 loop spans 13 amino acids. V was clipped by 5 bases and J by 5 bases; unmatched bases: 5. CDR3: CASRAGTGNEQYF. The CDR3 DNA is TGCGCCAGCAGAGCCGGGACAGGGAACGAGCAGTACTTC.

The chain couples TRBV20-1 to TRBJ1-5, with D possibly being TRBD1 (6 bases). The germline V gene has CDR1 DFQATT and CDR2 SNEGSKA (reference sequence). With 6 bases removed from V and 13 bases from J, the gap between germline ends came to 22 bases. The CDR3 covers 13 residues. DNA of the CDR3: TGCAGTGCCCTCTCGACAGGACCCCCGAGGCAGCATTTT. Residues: CSALSTGPPRQHF.